This TCR beta chain came from a study of immune heterogeneity within non-small cell lung tumors. As for the study in general: Of the tumors, several were squamous cell, around 9 non-squamous, and 1 not otherwise specified. The study, taken as a whole, reports: Largely distinct from one individual patient to the next were the high-frequency T-cell receptor beta clonotypes. Alongside site-unique high-frequency clones, identical dominant CDR3 beta clonotypes recurred across tumor sites within a patient. Local T-cell clonality correlated moderately but significantly with local tumor mutational burden (R 0.3 to 0.4).

In a multiplex PCR, 32 V and 13 J primers amplified TCR beta CDR3. One entry per CDR3 protein, called by TCRdb with MiXCR from the multiplex PCR reads. This table holds a few thousand distinct CDR3 sequences, roughly a quarter found once. By share, this clonotype counts as medium-sized (0.01 to 0.1%). Antigen unknown. The template consisted of bulk tumor genomic DNA, with 600 ng used per sample. Taken during surgery, several biopsies per primary tumor were spaced as far apart as possible within the tumor mass. The patients were newly diagnosed with non-small cell lung cancer, had not been treated, and had curative surgery. The V and J ends lost 3 bases and 1 base, in that order; junction bases with no gene match: 4. This CDR3 spans 15 amino acids. Germline loops: CDR1 LNHDA, CDR2 SQIVND (reference sequence).

The clonotype originates from a man aged 60-69 years with non-small cell lung cancer. This rearrangement joins TRBV19 to TRBJ2-3; 7 bases agree with TRBD1. The specimen was lung tumor tissue. DNA of the CDR3: TGTGCCAGTAGTATCCCCGGACAGGGCACAGATACGCAGTATTTT. Its protein is CASSIPGQGTDTQYF.